Included here is one T cell receptor (beta chain) sequence, with context. The sample belongs to a study of Ad26.COV2.S vaccination and SARS-CoV-2 variants. The CDR3 consists of 15 residues. Per germline, CDR1 LNHDA and CDR2 SQIVND (reference sequence). Trimming took 9 bases from V and 0 from J, leaving 16 bases between them. The repertoire was sequenced with immunoSEQ multiplex PCR; TCRdb's copy has only in-frame clones and lacks some. The repertoire holds some 350,000 clones, 85% to 90% seen once, with around 5.5% in the top ten. Treatment given: approximately 18 received Ad26.COV2.S at low or high dose, single or two shots; about five received placebo; per-sample allocation not given. Each sample was drawn 63 days after the first injection (of vaccine or placebo). Donor was an adult aged 18-55 years in Boston.

This TCR came from a person aged 18-65 years who received the Ad26.COV2.S COVID-19 vaccine or a placebo. The chain recombines TRBV19 with TRBJ2-3; unclear D gene. The source material was peripheral blood, sampled in a trial of Ad26.COV2.S vaccine versus placebo. Here the CDR3 reads CASKNSGLSTDTQYF. CDR3 sequence (DNA): TGTGCCAGCAAAAACAGTGGGTTGAGCACAGATACGCAGTATTTT.